The clone carrying this T cell receptor beta chain has only a few counts. Its matching antigen is unknown. Trimming removed 0 bases at V and 0 bases at J, with 8 bases between. This CDR3 has 15 amino acids. CDR1 and CDR2 (germline): SGHRS, YFSETQ. Individual cDNA molecules received unique molecular identifiers. TCRdb re-called the 5' RACE reads through MiXCR, storing one row per CDR3 protein. The table records 100,000 to 130,000 distinct CDR3 sequences, 9.5% to 13% of them present only once. This record comes from a study of early T cells in non-severe SARS-CoV-2 infection. Study-wide context: With bulk RNA from unsorted whole blood as input, sequencing yielded unpaired chains. Regarding the study as a whole: A preference for anti-spike CD8 responses marked VDJdb matching, which missed private and CD4 specificities.

Sequenced: whole blood. The receptor was isolated from an adult who was a healthcare worker with PCR-confirmed SARS-CoV-2 infection or an uninfected control (not recorded which). This sequence joins TRBV5-1 and TRBJ2-3; D is ambiguous. The CDR3 DNA is TGCGCCAGCAGCTTGGACCTGACTAGCACAGATACGCAGTATTTT. The encoded protein is CASSLDLTSTDTQYF.